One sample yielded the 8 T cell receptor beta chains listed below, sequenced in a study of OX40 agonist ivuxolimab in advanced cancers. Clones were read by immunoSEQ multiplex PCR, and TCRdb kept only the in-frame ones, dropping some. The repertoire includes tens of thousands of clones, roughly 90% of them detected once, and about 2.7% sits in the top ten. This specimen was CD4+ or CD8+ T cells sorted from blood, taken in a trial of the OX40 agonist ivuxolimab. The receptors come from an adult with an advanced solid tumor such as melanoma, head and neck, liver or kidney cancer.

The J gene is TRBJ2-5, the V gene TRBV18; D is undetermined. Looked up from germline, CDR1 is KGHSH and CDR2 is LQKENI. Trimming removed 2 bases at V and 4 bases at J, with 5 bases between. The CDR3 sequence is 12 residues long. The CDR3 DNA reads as TGTGCCAGCTCACCAGGGTCAGAGACCCAGTACTTC. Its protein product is CASSPGSETQYF.

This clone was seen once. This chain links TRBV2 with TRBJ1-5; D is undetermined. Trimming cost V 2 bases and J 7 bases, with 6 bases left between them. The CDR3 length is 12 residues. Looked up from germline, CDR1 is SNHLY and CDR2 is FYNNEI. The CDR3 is CASSEMGQPQHF. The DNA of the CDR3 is TGTGCCAGCAGTGAAATGGGACAGCCCCAGCATTTT.

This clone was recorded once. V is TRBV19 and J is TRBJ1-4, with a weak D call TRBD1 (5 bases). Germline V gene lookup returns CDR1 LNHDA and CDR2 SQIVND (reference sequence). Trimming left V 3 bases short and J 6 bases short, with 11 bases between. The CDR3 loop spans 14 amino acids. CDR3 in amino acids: CASSMWGSDEKLFF. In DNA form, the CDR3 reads TGTGCCAGTAGTATGTGGGGCTCTGATGAAAAACTGTTTTTT.

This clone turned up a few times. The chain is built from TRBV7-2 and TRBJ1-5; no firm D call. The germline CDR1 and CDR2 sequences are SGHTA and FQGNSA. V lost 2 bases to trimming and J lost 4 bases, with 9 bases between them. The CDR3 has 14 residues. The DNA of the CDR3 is TGTGCCAGCAGCTTATTCTCCGGAAATCAGCCCCAGCATTTT. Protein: CASSLFSGNQPQHF.

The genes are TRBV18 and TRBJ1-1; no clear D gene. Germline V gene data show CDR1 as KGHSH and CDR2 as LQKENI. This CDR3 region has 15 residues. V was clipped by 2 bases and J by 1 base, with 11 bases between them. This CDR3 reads CASSPYVQTNTEAFF. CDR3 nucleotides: TGTGCCAGCTCACCATACGTACAGACGAACACTGAAGCTTTCTTT. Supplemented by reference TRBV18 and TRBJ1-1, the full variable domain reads NAGVMQNPRHLVRRRGQEARLRCSPMKGHSHVYWYRQLPEEGLKFMVYLQKENIIDESGMPKERFSAEFPKEGPSILRIQQVVRGDSAAYFCASSPYVQTNTEAFFGQGTRLTVV.

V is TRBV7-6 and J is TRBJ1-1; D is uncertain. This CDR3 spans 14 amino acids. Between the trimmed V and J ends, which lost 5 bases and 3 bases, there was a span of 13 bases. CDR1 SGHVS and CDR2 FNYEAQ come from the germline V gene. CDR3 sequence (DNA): TGTGCCAGCAGCCCGACGGTTACTGACACTGAAGCTTTCTTT. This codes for CASSPTVTDTEAFF.

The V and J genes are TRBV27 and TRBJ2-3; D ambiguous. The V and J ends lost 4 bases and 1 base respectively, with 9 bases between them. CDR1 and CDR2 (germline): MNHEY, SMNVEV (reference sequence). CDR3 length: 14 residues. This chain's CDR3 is CASSYPTGTDTQYF. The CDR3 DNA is TGTGCCAGCAGTTACCCCACGGGCACAGATACGCAGTATTTT.

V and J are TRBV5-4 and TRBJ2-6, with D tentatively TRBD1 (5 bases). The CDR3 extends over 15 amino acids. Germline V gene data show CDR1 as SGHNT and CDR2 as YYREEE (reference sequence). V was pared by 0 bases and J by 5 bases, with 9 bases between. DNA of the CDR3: TGTGCCAGCAGCTTGGCGGCAGGGCGGGCCAACGTCCTGACTTTC. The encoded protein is CASSLAAGRANVLTF.